The 5 T cell receptor beta chains in this list originate from one sample, sequenced in a study of memory CD4+ T cells and cytomegalovirus serostatus. Clones were read by immunoSEQ multiplex PCR, and TCRdb kept only the in-frame ones, dropping some. The table records 45,000 to 65,000 clones, around 88% of them present only once. The sort gate was single viable CD3+CD4+CD8-CD45RO+ cells for memory CD4+ T cells. Sequenced: memory CD4+ T cells from blood. These receptors all come from an adult in good health and CMV-seropositive.

V gene TRBV6-1 combines with J gene TRBJ2-5; a weak D match, TRBD2 (7 bases). This CDR3 region has 16 residues. The V gene lost 4 bases and the J gene lost 6 bases, with 21 bases spanning the gap. Germline V lookup: CDR1 MNHNS, CDR2 SASEGT. CDR3 loop: CASSGSRGAGYQTQYF. The CDR3 DNA reads as TGTGCCAGCAGTGGTAGCCGGGGGGCAGGGTATCAGACCCAGTACTTC.

The chain links TRBV19 to TRBJ1-4; D is undetermined. The CDR3 spans 12 residues. V lost 5 bases, J lost 12 bases, and 13 bases lay in between. Per the germline V gene, CDR1 is LNHDA and CDR2 is SQIVND (reference sequence). The CDR3 DNA sequence: TGTGCCAGTAGTGCATACATGAAGGAACTGTTTTTT. As protein: CASSAYMKELFF.

The chain recombines TRBV14 with TRBJ1-1; the match to TRBD1 covers 7 bases. With V trimmed by 3 bases and J by 1 base, 5 bases remained unmatched. CDR1 SGHDN and CDR2 FVKESK come from the germline V gene. The CDR3 contains 15 residues. The CDR3 sequence: CASSQAGQPNTEAFF. Here the CDR3 DNA reads TGTGCCAGCAGCCAGGCGGGACAGCCGAACACTGAAGCTTTCTTT.

The chain is built from TRBV18 and TRBJ2-5; 8 positions agree with TRBD1. The germline V gene has CDR1 KGHSH and CDR2 LQKENI. The CDR3 length is 15 residues. V was pared by 5 bases and J by 2 bases, with 7 bases of the junction left unmatched. Written as DNA, the CDR3 is TGTGCCAGCTCATCGACAGGGGTGGGTCAAGAGACCCAGTACTTC. Protein: CASSSTGVGQETQYF.

The rearrangement uses TRBV7-9 and TRBJ1-3, with TRBD1 as a possible D gene (5 bases). The CDR3 has 16 amino acids. Germline V gene lookup returns CDR1 SEHNR and CDR2 FQNEAQ (reference sequence). With 5 bases removed from V and 0 bases from J, the gap between germline ends came to 14 bases. The CDR3 DNA follows: TGTGCCAGCAGCCCCTGGACACCAAGCTCTGGAAACACCATATATTTT. Protein sequence: CASSPWTPSSGNTIYF.